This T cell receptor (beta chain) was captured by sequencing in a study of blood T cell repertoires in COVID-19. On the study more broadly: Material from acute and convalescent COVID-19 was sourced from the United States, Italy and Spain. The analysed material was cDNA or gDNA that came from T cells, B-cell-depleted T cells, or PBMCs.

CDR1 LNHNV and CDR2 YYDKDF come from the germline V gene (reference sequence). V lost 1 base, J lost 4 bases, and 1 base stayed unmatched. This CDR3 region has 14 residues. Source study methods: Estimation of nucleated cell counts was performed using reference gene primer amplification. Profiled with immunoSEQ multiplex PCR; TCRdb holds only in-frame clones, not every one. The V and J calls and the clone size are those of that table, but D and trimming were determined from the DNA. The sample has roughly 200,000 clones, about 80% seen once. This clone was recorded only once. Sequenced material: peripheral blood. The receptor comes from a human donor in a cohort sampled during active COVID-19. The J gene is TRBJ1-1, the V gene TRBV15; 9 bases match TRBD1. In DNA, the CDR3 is TGTGCCACCAGCAGAGGGGACAGGGCCACTGAAGCTTTCTTT. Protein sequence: CATSRGDRATEAFF.